The table lists the clone carrying this TCR beta chain with many counts. A read error may account for a junction end that differs from germline. CDR1 DFQATT and CDR2 SNEGSKA come from the germline V gene (reference sequence). This CDR3 has 11 residues. MiXCR, run by TCRdb on the RT-PCR reads, gives a single entry per CDR3 protein. The data hold about 700,000 distinct CDR3 sequences, with approximately 15% observed a single time. This TCR was sampled from a female donor in good health, serving as a healthy control. V gene TRBV20-1 combines with J gene TRBJ1-2; D gene ambiguous. Sequencing was carried out using memory CD4+ T cells from blood. The CDR3 region has the DNA TGCAGTGCTAGAGATCCCCCCCTTAGCCCCTTC. This encodes CSARDPPLSPF.